Sequencing of this T cell receptor (beta chain) was carried out in a study of T cells in Graves' hyperthyroidism and ophthalmopathy. Whole-study context: Initial diagnosis, before any treatment, was when peripheral blood was collected. Findings and caveats of the study: Clonotypes that were expanded in thyroid above 0.001 mostly appeared in blood too.

V dropped 1 base and J dropped 0 bases, with 10 bases sitting between them. The germline gives CDR1 SGHRS, CDR2 YFSETQ. The CDR3 loop spans 16 amino acids. The source material, RNA transcripts, was used to amplify TCR beta CDR3 regions. HTBI primers drove first-round RT-PCR of the TCR CDR3. TCRdb redid the calling of the multiplex PCR reads with MiXCR, one entry per CDR3 protein. The table has approximately 400,000 distinct CDR3 sequences, about 18% seen once. This clonotype was detected a few times. No antigen is known for it. This receptor was identified in a man younger than 35 with Graves' ophthalmopathy. The chain carries TRBV5-1 and TRBJ2-2; D is perhaps TRBD1 (5 bases). The sample taken for sequencing was blood. Here the CDR3 DNA reads TGCGCCAGCAGCTTGTCGGCAGGGACGAACACCGGGGAGCTGTTTTTT. Its translation: CASSLSAGTNTGELFF.